This TCR beta chain came from a study of human T cells and chemical hapten exposure. As for the study in general: DPC at 2% was the sensitizing agent, placed on about 2 cm by about 2 cm of upper inner arm skin.

The CDR3 contains 14 residues. CDR1 and CDR2 (germline): DFQATT, SNEGSKA (reference sequence). Trimming left V 6 bases short and J 0 bases short, with 15 bases between. In the original analysis: Across samples, TCR counts had a median of about 93,000 and ranged from roughly 20,000 to 690,600. TCRdb reprocessed the RACE reads via MiXCR and lists one record per CDR3 protein. These V and J calls derive from TCRdb rather than the authors' analysis. Among 84,000 or so distinct CDR3 sequences listed, 7.5% to 9.5% were seen once. In its sample, this clonotype was seen many times. Stated time point: pre-sensitization, week 0. Specified treatment: therapeutic diphenylcyclopropenone sensitization with weekly scalp DPC.

The source was whole blood, collected in connection with sensitization to the hapten diphenylcyclopropenone (DPC). This chain uses TRBV20-1 with TRBJ2-7, with D possibly TRBD2 on 5 matching bases. The sequence was collected from a man between 40 and 49 years old with alopecia areata. Some clones in this sample may be carry-over from other donors' samples. The CDR3 sequence: CSAPPEGSSYEQYF. For the CDR3, the DNA is TGCAGTGCCCCGCCGGAAGGGAGCTCCTACGAGCAGTACTTC.